These T cell receptor beta chains were read from a single sample in a study of blood T cell repertoires in COVID-19. The repertoire was sequenced with immunoSEQ multiplex PCR; TCRdb's copy has only in-frame clones and lacks some. Here the sample spans some 97,000 clones, 86% being singletons. Sequencing input: PBMCs or T cells enriched from blood (not recorded which). These receptor sequences come from a woman between 50 and 59 years old who had recovered from COVID-19. The CDR3 runs from the conserved cysteine through the conserved F or W. A D gene is named only where the DNA matches it firmly. The size entry is marked missing in some rows and otherwise reads once, few, many or a size class.

V	size	J	D	DNA	CDR3
TRBV15	-	TRBJ1-1	TRBD1	TGTGCCACCAGCAGAGATCGACAGGGGAACACTGAAGCTTTCTTT	CATSRDRQGNTEAFF
TRBV7-9	-	TRBJ2-7	TRBD1	TGTGCCAGCAGTAAGACAGGGGGCTACGAGCAGTACTTC	CASSKTGGYEQYF
TRBV7-8	once	TRBJ1-5	-	TGTGCCAGCAGCCCTCAGGGGCTCCACTATAGCAATCAGCCCCAGCATTTT	CASSPQGLHYSNQPQHF
TRBV15	-	TRBJ1-5	TRBD1	TGTGCCACCAGCAGAGATAGGACAGGGCTGGGGTTTGGGAATCAGCCCCAGCATTTT	CATSRDRTGLGFGNQPQHF
TRBV3-1/TRBV3-2	-	TRBJ2-1	TRBD2	TGTGCCAGCAGCCCGAATCCTAGCGGGACCTACAATGAGCAGTTCTTC	CASSPNPSGTYNEQFF
TRBV19	-	TRBJ2-7	-	TGTGCCAGTAGTATCCGGCGGGGGCCTGGCTACGAGCAGTACTTC	CASSIRRGPGYEQYF
TRBV6-5	once	TRBJ2-2	-	TGTGCCAGCAGCCCCGACAGTGGCACCGGGGAGCTGTTTTTT	CASSPDSGTGELFF
TRBV10-1	-	TRBJ2-2	TRBD2	TGCGGTACTAGCGGGAGTACGGTCGGGGAGCTGTTTTTT	CGTSGSTVGELFF
TRBV4-2	-	TRBJ1-3	-	TGTGCCAGCAGGATTACAGGGACCTCTGGAAACACCATATATTTT	CASRITGTSGNTIYF
TRBV4-1	few	TRBJ2-1	TRBD2	TGCGCCAGCAGCCAAGTTGACATGGGACTAGCGGGAGAAAATGAGCAGTTCTTC	CASSQVDMGLAGENEQFF
TRBV4-1	-	TRBJ2-1	TRBD2	TGCGCCAGCAGCCAAGGGTGGCTAGCGGATAGCTCCTACAATGAGCAGTTCTTC	CASSQGWLADSSYNEQFF
TRBV28	-	TRBJ1-4	TRBD1	TGTGCCAGCAGTCCGGACAGGTTTCCGATTTTT	CASSPDRFPIF
TRBV5-1	-	TRBJ2-3	TRBD1	TGCGCCAGCAGCTTGGACTCAGGGGGTGATACGCAGTATTTT	CASSLDSGGDTQYF
TRBV27	few	TRBJ1-5	-	TGTGCCAGCAGTTTGAGGGCGGCGGGCAATCAGCCCCAGCATTTT	CASSLRAAGNQPQHF
TRBV28	-	TRBJ2-1	-	TGTGCCAGCATGGTAGGACTCATATCCTACAATGAGCAGTTCTTC	CASMVGLISYNEQFF
TRBV7-9	-	TRBJ2-7	-	TGTGCCAGCAGCCCGGGGGACGGCCCTGGCGAGCAGTACTTC	CASSPGDGPGEQYF
TRBV7-8	-	TRBJ2-5	TRBD2	TGTGCCAGCAGCTTAAGTTTTAGCGGGGGGGCGGAGACCCAGTACTTC	CASSLSFSGGAETQYF
TRBV9	-	TRBJ1-5	-	TGTGCCAGCAGCGCCGGCAATCAGCCCCAGCATTTT	CASSAGNQPQHF
TRBV28	-	TRBJ1-5	TRBD1	TGTGCCAGCACCTTCCGGGACAGGGGATTTCAGCCCCAGCATTTT	CASTFRDRGFQPQHF
TRBV7-9	-	TRBJ2-5	TRBD2	TGTGCCAGCAGCTTAAGCGGGGGAAAGACCCAGTACTTC	CASSLSGGKTQYF
TRBV27	-	TRBJ1-5	TRBD1	TGTGCCAGCAGCCCACAGGGGAATCAGCCCCAGCATTTT	CASSPQGNQPQHF
TRBV24-1	-	TRBJ2-1	TRBD2	TGTGCCACCAGCCGGCGGGGGGTTTACAATGAGCAGTTCTTC	CATSRRGVYNEQFF
TRBV5-4	-	TRBJ2-1	TRBD2	TGTGCCAGCAGCACCGGGACTAGCGGGGCCAGCTCCTACAATGAGCAGTTCTTC	CASSTGTSGASSYNEQFF
TRBV28	-	TRBJ1-2	-	TGTGCCAGCAGTTTAGGTCTGGCAGCTAGAAATGGCTACACCTTC	CASSLGLAARNGYTF
TRBV24-1	-	TRBJ1-1	-	TGTGCCACCAGTGGGACAGAGAACACTGAAGCTTTCTTT	CATSGTENTEAFF
TRBV7-9	once	TRBJ1-5	-	TGTGCCAGCAGTTTGCCGGGGGGGGAACAGCCCCAGCATTTT	CASSLPGGEQPQHF
TRBV28	-	TRBJ1-1	-	TGTGCCAGCACCAACAACCCAGGGGACACTGAAGCTTTCTTT	CASTNNPGDTEAFF
TRBV10-3	-	TRBJ1-3	-	TGTGCCATCAGGCAGGGAAACACCATATATTTT	CAIRQGNTIYF
TRBV14	many	TRBJ1-2	TRBD1	TGTGCCAGCAGCCAAGCCGGGACAGGGGAAATCTATGGCTACACCTTC	CASSQAGTGEIYGYTF
TRBV6-1	-	TRBJ2-5	TRBD2	TGTGCCAGCAGTGAAGGACTAGCGGGGGGGCAGGAGACCCAGTACTTC	CASSEGLAGGQETQYF
TRBV7-3	-	TRBJ1-1	-	TGTGCCAGCAGCTTAGTATTAGGGGTCACTGAAGCTTTCTTT	CASSLVLGVTEAFF
TRBV28	-	TRBJ1-2	TRBD1	TGTGCCAGCAACCTGGACAGGTCTATATCGAATAGGTATGGCTACACCTTC	CASNLDRSISNRYGYTF
TRBV30	-	TRBJ2-7	-	TGTGCCTGGAGTGTAATCCGTCTAGGAGCCAACGAGCAGTACTTC	CAWSVIRLGANEQYF
TRBV30	-	TRBJ1-6	TRBD1	TGTGCCTGGACCTCAGGGGGCGCGTCACCCCTCCACTTT	CAWTSGGASPLHF
TRBV5-4	-	TRBJ1-4	TRBD1	TGTGCCAGCTCAGCTTCTGGCCGGGACAGAAATGAAAAACTGTTTTTT	CASSASGRDRNEKLFF
TRBV5-5	-	TRBJ2-7	-	TGTGCCAGCAGCCCGCCGGGACTCCGCTACGAGCAGTACTTC	CASSPPGLRYEQYF
TRBV19	-	TRBJ1-5	-	TGTGCCAGTAGGCGACAGACAGATCAGCCCCAGCATTTT	CASRRQTDQPQHF
TRBV10-1	-	TRBJ1-2	TRBD1	TGCGCCAGCCAATTGTCGACAGGGTATTGCGGCTACACCTTC	CASQLSTGYCGYTF
TRBV2	once	TRBJ2-3	-	TGTGCTACTACCCACGGCGAGGGCACAGATACGCAGTATTTT	CATTHGEGTDTQYF
TRBV7-3	-	TRBJ1-6	-	TGTGCCAGCAGCTTACTTTCGGCAGGGAATTCACCCCTCCACTTT	CASSLLSAGNSPLHF
TRBV4-2	-	TRBJ2-7	TRBD2	TGTGCCAGCAGCCAGGGGGGACTAGCGGTACCCTACGAGCAGTACTTC	CASSQGGLAVPYEQYF
TRBV7-9	-	TRBJ1-2	TRBD1	TGTGCCAGCACAGGGGGCGATGGCTACACCTTC	CASTGGDGYTF
TRBV28	-	TRBJ2-7	TRBD1	TGTGCCACCTGGGACAGAGGCTACGAGCAGTACTTC	CATWDRGYEQYF
TRBV5-1	-	TRBJ1-6	TRBD1	TGCGCCAGCAAGACAGGGCAGAATTCACCCCTCCACTTT	CASKTGQNSPLHF
TRBV5-1	-	TRBJ2-5	TRBD2	TGCGCCAGCAGCTCCGGGACTAGTCTAAACCAAGAGACCCAGTACTTC	CASSSGTSLNQETQYF
TRBV5-6	-	TRBJ1-6	TRBD1	TGTGCCAGCAGCCTCCAGACAGGGAGTAATTCACCCCTCCACTTT	CASSLQTGSNSPLHF